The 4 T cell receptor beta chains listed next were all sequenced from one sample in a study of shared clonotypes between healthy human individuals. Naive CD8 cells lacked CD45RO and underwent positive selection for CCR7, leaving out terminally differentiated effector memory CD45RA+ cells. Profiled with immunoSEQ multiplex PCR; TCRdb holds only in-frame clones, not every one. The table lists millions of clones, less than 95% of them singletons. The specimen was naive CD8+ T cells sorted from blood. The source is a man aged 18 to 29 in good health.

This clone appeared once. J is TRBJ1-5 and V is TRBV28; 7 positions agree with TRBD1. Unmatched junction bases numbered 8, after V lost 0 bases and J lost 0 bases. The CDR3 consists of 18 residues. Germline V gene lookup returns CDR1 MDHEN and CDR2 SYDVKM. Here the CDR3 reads CASSLWLQGFDSNQPQHF. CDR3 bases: TGTGCCAGCAGTTTATGGTTACAGGGGTTCGATAGCAATCAGCCCCAGCATTTT. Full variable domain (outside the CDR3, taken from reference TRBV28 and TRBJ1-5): DVKVTQSSRYLVKRTGEKVFLECVQDMDHENMFWYRQDPGLGLRLIYFSYDVKMKEKGDIPEGYSVSREKKERFSLILESASTNQTSMYLCASSLWLQGFDSNQPQHFGDGTRLSIL.

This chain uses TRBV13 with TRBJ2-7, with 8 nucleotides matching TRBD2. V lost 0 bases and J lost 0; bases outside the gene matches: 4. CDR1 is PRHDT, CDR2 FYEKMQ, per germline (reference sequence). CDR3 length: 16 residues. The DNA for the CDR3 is TGTGCCAGCAGCTTAGGTGCAGCGGGGGCCTCCTACGAGCAGTACTTC. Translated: CASSLGAAGASYEQYF.

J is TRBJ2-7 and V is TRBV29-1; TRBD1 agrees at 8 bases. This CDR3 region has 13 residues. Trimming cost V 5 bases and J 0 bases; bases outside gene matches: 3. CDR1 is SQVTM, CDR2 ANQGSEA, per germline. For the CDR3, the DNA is TGCAGCGTTAAGGACAGGGACTCCTACGAGCAGTACTTC. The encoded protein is CSVKDRDSYEQYF.

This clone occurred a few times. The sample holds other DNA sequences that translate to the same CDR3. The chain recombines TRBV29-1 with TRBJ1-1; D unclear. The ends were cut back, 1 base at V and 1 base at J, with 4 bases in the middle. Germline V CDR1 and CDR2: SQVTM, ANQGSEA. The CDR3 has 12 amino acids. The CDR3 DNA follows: TGCAGCGTTGAAGCAGGGAACACTGAAGCTTTCTTT. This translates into CSVEAGNTEAFF.